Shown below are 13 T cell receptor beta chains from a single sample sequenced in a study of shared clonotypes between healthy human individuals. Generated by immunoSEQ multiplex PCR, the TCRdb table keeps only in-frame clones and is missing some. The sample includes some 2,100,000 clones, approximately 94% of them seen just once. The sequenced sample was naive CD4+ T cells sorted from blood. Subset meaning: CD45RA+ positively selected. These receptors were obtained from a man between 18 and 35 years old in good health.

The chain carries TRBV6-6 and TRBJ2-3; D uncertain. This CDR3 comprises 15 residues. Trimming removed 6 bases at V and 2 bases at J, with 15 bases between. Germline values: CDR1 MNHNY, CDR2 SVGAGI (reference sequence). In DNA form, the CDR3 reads TGTGCCAGCAGGGTTTCCTTCGCTGCCACAGATACGCAGTATTTT. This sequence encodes CASRVSFAATDTQYF.

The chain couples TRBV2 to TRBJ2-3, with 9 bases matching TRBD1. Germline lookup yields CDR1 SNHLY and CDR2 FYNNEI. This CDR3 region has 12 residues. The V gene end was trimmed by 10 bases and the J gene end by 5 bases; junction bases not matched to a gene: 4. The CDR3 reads CANTGGRDTQYF. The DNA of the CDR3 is TGTGCCAACACAGGGGGCAGAGATACGCAGTATTTT.

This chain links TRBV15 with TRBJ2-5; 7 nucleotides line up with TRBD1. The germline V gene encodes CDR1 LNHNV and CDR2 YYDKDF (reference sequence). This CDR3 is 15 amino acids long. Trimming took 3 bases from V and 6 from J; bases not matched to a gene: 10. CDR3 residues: CATSRKQTGPKTQYF. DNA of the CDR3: TGTGCCACCAGCAGGAAGCAGACAGGGCCGAAGACCCAGTACTTC.

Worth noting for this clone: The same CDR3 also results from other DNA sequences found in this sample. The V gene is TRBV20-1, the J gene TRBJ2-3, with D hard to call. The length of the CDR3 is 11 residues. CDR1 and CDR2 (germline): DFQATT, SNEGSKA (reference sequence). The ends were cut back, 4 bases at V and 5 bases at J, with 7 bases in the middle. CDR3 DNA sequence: TGCAGTGCTACAAGCCTAGATACGCAGTATTTT. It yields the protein CSATSLDTQYF.

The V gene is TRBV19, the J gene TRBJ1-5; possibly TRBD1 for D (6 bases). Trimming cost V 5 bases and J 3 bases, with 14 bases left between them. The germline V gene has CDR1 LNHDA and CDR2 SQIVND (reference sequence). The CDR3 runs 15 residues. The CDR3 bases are TGTGCCAGTAGTCCCACAGGGTTCCTCAATCAGCCCCAGCATTTT. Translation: CASSPTGFLNQPQHF. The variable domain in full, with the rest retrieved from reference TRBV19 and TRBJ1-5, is DGGITQSPKYLFRKEGQNVTLSCEQNLNHDAMYWYRQDPGQGLRLIYYSQIVNDFQKGDIAEGYSVSREKKESFPLTVTSAQKNPTAFYLCASSPTGFLNQPQHFGDGTRLSIL.

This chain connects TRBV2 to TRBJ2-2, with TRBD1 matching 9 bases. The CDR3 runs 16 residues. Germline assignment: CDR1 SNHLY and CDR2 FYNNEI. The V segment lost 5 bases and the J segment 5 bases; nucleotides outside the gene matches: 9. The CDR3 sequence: CASSTGGTGRTGELFF. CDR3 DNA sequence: TGTGCCAGCAGTACTGGCGGGACAGGGCGTACCGGGGAGCTGTTTTTT. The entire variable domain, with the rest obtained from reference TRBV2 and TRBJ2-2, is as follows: EPEVTQTPSHQVTQMGQEVILRCVPISNHLYFYWYRQILGQKVEFLVSFYNNEISEKSEIFDDQFSVERPDGSNFTLKIRSTKLEDSAMYFCASSTGGTGRTGELFFGEGSRLTVL.

CDR3 sequence (DNA): TGTGCCAGCACATCCGGGACTGGGGCCAACGTCCTGACTTTC. As protein: CASTSGTGANVLTF. The chain couples TRBV27 to TRBJ2-6, with D tentatively TRBD2 (5 bases). The CDR3 has 14 amino acids. The germline gives CDR1 MNHEY, CDR2 SMNVEV (reference sequence). Trimming shortened V by 7 bases and J by 2 bases, and 9 bases separated the two germline ends. The full variable domain, rest sourced from reference TRBV27 and TRBJ2-6, is EAQVTQNPRYLITVTGKKLTVTCSQNMNHEYMSWYRQDPGLGLRQIYYSMNVEVTDKGDVPEGYKVSRKEKRNFPLILESPSPNQTSLYFCASTSGTGANVLTFGAGSRLTVL.

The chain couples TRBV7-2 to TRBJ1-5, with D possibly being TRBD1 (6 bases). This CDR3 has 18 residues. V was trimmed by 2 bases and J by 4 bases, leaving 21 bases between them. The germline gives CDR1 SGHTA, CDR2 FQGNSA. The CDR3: CASSLYARYLDRNQPQHF. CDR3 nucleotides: TGTGCCAGCAGCTTATATGCCCGATATCTTGACAGGAATCAGCCCCAGCATTTT.

The CDR3 coding sequence is TGCGCCAGCAGCCAGCCCCCAGGGCGGGATGAAGCTTTCTTT. Its protein is CASSQPPGRDEAFF. The V and J genes are TRBV4-1 and TRBJ1-1, with D maybe TRBD1 (5 bases). The germline CDR1 and CDR2 sequences are MGHRA and YSYEKL. Trimming cost V 3 bases and J 7 bases, with 15 bases left between them. The CDR3 runs 14 residues.

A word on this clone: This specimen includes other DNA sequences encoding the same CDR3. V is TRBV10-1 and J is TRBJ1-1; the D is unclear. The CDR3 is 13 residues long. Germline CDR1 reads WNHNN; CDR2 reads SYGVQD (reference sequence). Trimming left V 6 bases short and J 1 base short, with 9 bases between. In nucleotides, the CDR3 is TGCGCCAGCAGCCGCACCGCGAACACTGAAGCTTTCTTT. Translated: CASSRTANTEAFF.

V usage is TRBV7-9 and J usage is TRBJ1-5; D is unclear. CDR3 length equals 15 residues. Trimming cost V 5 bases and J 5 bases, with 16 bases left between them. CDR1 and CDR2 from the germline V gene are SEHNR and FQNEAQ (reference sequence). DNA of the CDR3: TGTGCCAGCAGCCCGGGGTCAGGAATAGATCAGCCCCAGCATTTT. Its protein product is CASSPGSGIDQPQHF.

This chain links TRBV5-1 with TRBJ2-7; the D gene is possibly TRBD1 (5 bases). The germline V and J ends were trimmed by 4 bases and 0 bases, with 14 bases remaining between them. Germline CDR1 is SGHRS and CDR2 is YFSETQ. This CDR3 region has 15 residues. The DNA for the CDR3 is TGCGCCAGCAGCGACCCAGGGCGGTTCTCCTACGAGCAGTACTTC. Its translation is CASSDPGRFSYEQYF.

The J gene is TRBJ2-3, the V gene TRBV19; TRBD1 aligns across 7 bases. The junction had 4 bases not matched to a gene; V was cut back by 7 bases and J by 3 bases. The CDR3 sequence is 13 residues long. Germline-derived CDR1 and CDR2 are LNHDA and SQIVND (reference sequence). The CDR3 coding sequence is TGTGCCAGTACGGGACAGCTTACAGATACGCAGTATTTT. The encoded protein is CASTGQLTDTQYF.